The 22 T cell receptor beta chains presented below share a single source sample, sequenced in a study of blood T cell repertoires in COVID-19. Sequenced by immunoSEQ multiplex PCR; TCRdb stores in-frame clones only, minus some. The sample yields around 310,000 clones, more than 75% seen once. Input material: peripheral blood. These receptors were obtained from a woman aged 50 to 60 with active or convalescent COVID-19.

The sample holds one count of this clone. DNA of the CDR3: TGCGCCAGCAGCCTGGACAGGAGCCCTGGAAACACCATATATTTT. It translates to CASSLDRSPGNTIYF. V and J are TRBV5-1 and TRBJ1-3, with 7 bases identical to TRBD1. After removal of 4 bases from V and 2 bases from J, the junction contained 6 bases not matched to a gene. The CDR3 sequence is 15 residues long. Germline V CDR1 and CDR2: SGHRS, YFSETQ.

In its sample, this clone was seen a few times. V gene TRBV7-2 combines with J gene TRBJ1-6; D gene unclear. The CDR3 loop spans 16 amino acids. The V gene's germline CDR1 is SGHTA and CDR2 FQGNSA. V lost 5 bases to trimming and J lost 0 bases, with 11 bases between them. The CDR3 reads CASSPPESSYNSPLHF. The CDR3 DNA reads TGTGCCAGCAGCCCCCCCGAGAGCTCCTATAATTCACCCCTCCACTTT.

The CDR3 spells CASTGQGEETQYF. CDR3 DNA sequence: TGTGCCAGCACCGGACAGGGGGAAGAGACCCAGTACTTC. V is TRBV21-1 and J is TRBJ2-5; the table's D call TRBD1 went unverified against the DNA. TRBV21-1 is annotated as a pseudogene. This CDR3 is 13 amino acids long.

This clone occurred a few times. V is TRBV7-9 and J is TRBJ2-7; D might be TRBD1 (6 bases). CDR1 and CDR2 from the germline V gene are SEHNR and FQNEAQ (reference sequence). Trimming removed 4 bases at V and 3 bases at J, with 13 bases between. CDR3 length: 14 amino acids. The CDR3 DNA reads TGTGCCAGCAGCTCCAGGGGAAAGGGCTACGAGCAGTACTTC. This sequence encodes CASSSRGKGYEQYF. Full variable domain (missing parts from reference TRBV7-9 and TRBJ2-7): DTGVSQNPRHKITKRGQNVTFRCDPISEHNRLYWYRQTLGQGPEFLTYFQNEAQLEKSRLLSDRFSAERPKGSFSTLEIQRTEQGDSAMYLCASSSRGKGYEQYFGPGTRLTVT.

The genes are TRBV23-1 and TRBJ2-7; 7 bases line up with TRBD2. TRBV23-1 is placed among ORFs of uncertain function. Trimming at V came to 8 bases and at J to 6 bases, leaving 16 bases not matched to a gene. The CDR3 spans 15 residues. CDR3 DNA: TGCGCCAGCGGCCACGGGAGGCCCTCTATCCCCGAGCAGTACTTC. This sequence encodes CASGHGRPSIPEQYF.

The gene calls are TRBV15 and TRBJ2-2; TRBD1 matches at 8 bases. This CDR3 has 16 amino acids. In germline, CDR1 is LNHNV, CDR2 YYDKDF (reference sequence). Trimming at V came to 1 base and at J to 6 bases, leaving 7 bases not matched to a gene. The CDR3 protein is CATSRGRQGPAGELFF. CDR3 nucleotide sequence: TGTGCCACCAGCAGAGGTAGACAGGGGCCCGCCGGGGAGCTGTTTTTT.

The rearrangement links TRBV3-1 (or the pseudogene TRBV3-2) to TRBJ1-5, with no clear D. Per germline, CDR1 LGHDT and CDR2 YNNKEL (reference sequence). The CDR3 is 13 residues long. V dropped 5 bases and J dropped 0 bases, with 5 bases sitting between them. The CDR3 is CASSVYSNQPQHF. The CDR3 bases are TGTGCCAGCAGCGTGTATAGCAATCAGCCCCAGCATTTT.

The chain has TRBV6-5 and TRBJ2-5, with D possibly being TRBD1 (5 bases). Germline lookup yields CDR1 MNHEY and CDR2 SVGAGI. The V end was cut by 2 bases, the J end by 7 bases, with 11 bases between. The CDR3 contains 13 residues. The CDR3 region has the DNA TGTGCCAGCAGTTACGGGGCAGGCATGACCCAGTACTTC. Translated: CASSYGAGMTQYF.

The CDR3 nucleotides read TGCGCCAGCAGCCAAGGACAGAGCTCCTATAATTCACCCCTCCACTTT. Its translation is CASSQGQSSYNSPLHF. V gene TRBV4-3 combines with J gene TRBJ1-6, with D tentatively TRBD1 (5 bases). The CDR3 covers 16 residues. V lost 1 base and J lost 0, with 7 bases in between. Germline V gives CDR1 LGHNA, CDR2 YSLEER.

The chain combines TRBV7-3 with TRBJ1-2; 7 bases are shared with TRBD1. Germline assignment: CDR1 SGHTA and CDR2 FQGTGA. The CDR3 has 13 residues. J gave up 2 bases and V 5 bases, and 2 bases lay outside the gene matches. The CDR3 sequence: CASSPGQNYGYTF. The CDR3 DNA follows: TGTGCCAGCAGCCCGGGACAGAACTATGGCTACACCTTC.

The chain recombines TRBV5-4 with TRBJ2-3; no definite D call. The CDR3 covers 14 residues. V was pared by 7 bases and J by 6 bases, with 18 bases between. Germline values: CDR1 SGHNT, CDR2 YYREEE (reference sequence). In DNA form, the CDR3 reads TGTGCCAGCGGTTCGGTGGCCGACTCGGATACGCAGTATTTT. This translates into CASGSVADSDTQYF. The whole variable domain, remainder taken from reference TRBV5-4 and TRBJ2-3, is ETGVTQSPTHLIKTRGQQVTLRCSSQSGHNTVSWYQQALGQGPQFIFQYYREEENGRGNFPPRFSGLQFPNYSSELNVNALELDDSALYLCASGSVADSDTQYFGPGTRLTVL.

As concerns this clone: This sample includes further DNA sequences coding for the same CDR3. V and J are TRBV19 and TRBJ1-1, with unresolved D. Germline assignment: CDR1 LNHDA and CDR2 SQIVND (reference sequence). V was shortened by 3 bases and J by 5 bases, with 10 bases between the two germline ends. There are 13 residues in the CDR3. The CDR3 spells CASSIGEGTEAFF. The CDR3 region has the DNA TGTGCCAGTAGTATCGGGGAAGGGACTGAAGCTTTCTTT.

This clone was seen once. The gene calls are TRBV9 and TRBJ2-7; TRBD1 matches 11 bases. After removal of 3 bases from V and 6 bases from J, the junction contained 8 bases not matched to a gene. CDR3 length equals 15 residues. Germline V CDR1 and CDR2: SGDLS, YYNGEE. The CDR3 here is CASSGDGQGASEQYF. The CDR3 DNA reads TGTGCCAGCAGCGGGGATGGACAGGGGGCCTCCGAGCAGTACTTC.

The chain has TRBV18 and TRBJ1-6; 7 nucleotides line up with TRBD1. Unmatched junction bases numbered 8, after V lost 5 bases and J lost 7 bases. The germline V gene encodes CDR1 KGHSH and CDR2 LQKENI. This CDR3 has 15 residues. CDR3 nucleotides: TGTGCCAGCTCATCAACCGGGACAGAAAATTCACCCCTCCACTTT. Its protein is CASSSTGTENSPLHF. The whole variable domain, filled in from reference TRBV18 and TRBJ1-6, reads NAGVMQNPRHLVRRRGQEARLRCSPMKGHSHVYWYRQLPEEGLKFMVYLQKENIIDESGMPKERFSAEFPKEGPSILRIQQVVRGDSAAYFCASSSTGTENSPLHFGNGTRLTVT.

The V call is TRBV5-1, the J call TRBJ1-4, with 8 nucleotides matching TRBD1. There are 14 residues in the CDR3. The germline V gene has CDR1 SGHRS and CDR2 YFSETQ. Losses at the gene ends were 4 bases for V and 3 bases for J; bases not matched to a gene: 2. CDR3: CASSVDRANEKLFF. The CDR3 DNA sequence: TGCGCCAGCAGCGTGGACAGGGCTAATGAAAAACTGTTTTTT.

The gene calls are TRBV5-1 and TRBJ2-5; TRBD1 aligns across 7 bases. This CDR3 spans 13 amino acids. Per the germline V gene, CDR1 is SGHRS and CDR2 is YFSETQ. V was pared by 0 bases and J by 4 bases, with 0 bases of the junction left unmatched. In nucleotides, the CDR3 is TGCGCCAGCAGCTTGGGACAGGGAGAGACCCAGTACTTC. It encodes CASSLGQGETQYF.

Here the CDR3 reads CASSPRTVSEQYF. The CDR3 DNA sequence: TGTGCCAGCAGCCCCCGGACAGTTTCCGAGCAGTACTTC. This sequence joins TRBV7-6 and TRBJ2-7; TRBD1 is a possible D gene (6 bases). The CDR3 runs to 13 residues. V shed 5 bases and J shed 6 bases, with 14 bases lying between them. From germline, CDR1 is SGHVS and CDR2 FNYEAQ.

V usage is TRBV7-9 and J usage is TRBJ2-6; D is unresolved. CDR3 length: 15 residues. Germline values: CDR1 SEHNR, CDR2 FQNEAQ (reference sequence). V lost 5 bases and J 2 bases, leaving 10 bases between the germline ends. CDR3 in amino acids: CASSLSTAGANVLTF. CDR3 in DNA: TGTGCCAGCAGCCTTTCAACGGCTGGGGCCAACGTCCTGACTTTC.

This clone was observed a handful of times. The chain carries TRBV4-2 and TRBJ2-4; tentatively, D is TRBD2 (6 bases). V lost 4 bases to trimming and J lost 3 bases, with 16 bases between them. The CDR3 contains 16 residues. The germline gives CDR1 LGHNA, CDR2 YNFKEQ. CDR3 sequence reads: CASSPRAGLNKNIQYF. The CDR3, as DNA: TGTGCCAGCAGCCCGCGGGCGGGGCTAAACAAAAACATTCAGTACTTC.

J is TRBJ2-3 and V is TRBV11-3; D is possibly TRBD1 (6 bases). The CDR3 extends over 12 amino acids. Germline values: CDR1 SGHNT, CDR2 YENEEA. Trimming stripped 5 bases from V and 6 bases from J, with 9 bases between. This chain's CDR3 is CASSGGADTQYF. The CDR3 DNA is TGTGCCAGCAGCGGGGGCGCGGATACGCAGTATTTT.

CDR3 nucleotide sequence: TGTGCCAGCAGTGAGCCACAGGGAATCTACACCTTC. The encoded protein is CASSEPQGIYTF. This chain joins TRBV6-2 or TRBV6-3 and TRBJ1-2, with D perhaps matching TRBD1 (6 bases). The CDR3 is 12 residues long. Looked up from germline, CDR1 is MNHEY and CDR2 is SVGEGT. The germline V and J ends were trimmed by 5 bases and 10 bases, with 14 bases remaining between them.

V is TRBV19 and J is TRBJ2-1; tentatively, D is TRBD2 (5 bases). CDR3 length: 16 residues. From germline, CDR1 is LNHDA and CDR2 SQIVND (reference sequence). Trimming stripped 3 bases from V and 6 bases from J, with 18 bases between. The CDR3 sequence is CASSMGSGIGGNEQFF. The CDR3, as DNA: TGTGCCAGTAGTATGGGTTCGGGGATAGGTGGCAATGAGCAGTTCTTC.